This record covers a single TCR beta chain. This sample is drawn from a study of OX40 agonist ivuxolimab in advanced cancers. Study overall: Ivuxolimab is a fully human IgG2 antibody that activates OX40 (CD134). Among those enrolled, mean age was roughly 62 years (range about 23 to 90) and about 79% were male. Dose-escalation cases comprised hepatocellular carcinoma, melanoma, renal cell or head and neck cancer.

V lost 5 bases to trimming and J lost 6 bases; unmatched junction nucleotides: 6. The CDR3 runs 14 residues. The V gene's germline CDR1 is MNHEY and CDR2 SVGAGI. Profiled with immunoSEQ multiplex PCR; TCRdb holds only in-frame clones, not every one. The repertoire has tens of thousands of clones, more than 65% of them found once; the top ten carry under 2%. This material consisted of CD4+ or CD8+ T cells sorted from blood, taken in a trial of the OX40 agonist ivuxolimab. The source of this sequence is an adult with an advanced solid tumor such as melanoma, head and neck, liver or kidney cancer. The chain combines TRBV6-5 with TRBJ2-2, with 7 bases that match TRBD1. CDR3 coding DNA: TGTGCCAGCAGTGACAGGGCGGCGGCCGGGGAGCTGTTTTTT. Its translation: CASSDRAAAGELFF.